This T cell receptor beta chain was retrieved from a study of blood T cell repertoires in COVID-19 (dated by TCRdb to about 2020). For the wider study: The collaborator samples originated in the United States, Italy and Spain and spanned the acute and convalescent phases of COVID-19. Nearly every sample came with metadata listing a de-identified subject ID, COVID-19 status, age in years and sex. The prospective study material was composed of cDNA or gDNA derived from T cells, B-cell-depleted T cells, or PBMCs. Samples were obtained from the ongoing ImmuneRACE study (first 160 participants) and from over 1,000 subjects provided by 6 global collaborators. Subjects who had been exposed to COVID-19, were actively infected with it, or had recovered from it provided the deeply sampled blood TCRbeta repertoires that made up the dataset. The repertoires were released in a freely available public database intended as a resource for research on the immune response to SARS-CoV-2. Where HLA class I and class II types were available, the types were taken from metadata supplied by the sample provider, not from assay-based typing.

TCRbeta CDR3 regions were amplified from genomic DNA using the immunoSEQ Assay, a bias-controlled multiplex PCR. Per the original workflow: The number of nucleated cells in each sample was estimated from the amplification of reference gene primers within the assay. To quantify the absolute abundance of each unique TCRbeta CDR3 rearrangement, sequence reads were collapsed and filtered. For each sample, productive Simpson clonality was calculated as the square root of Simpson's diversity index across productive rearrangements. Held by TCRdb, this immuneACCESS table contains in-frame sequences only and omits some clones. Under half of the omission traces to an unresolved V gene where checked; the cause of the rest is unknown. The D gene and trimming were derived from the DNA, and the V and J assignments and clone size from that table. This sample gives around 260,000 clones in total; 86% of them show up just once. The ten largest clones capture around 1.8% of the sample.

Paper-wide results and their limitations: How much clinical and demographic metadata was included differed by source and by participant, and the metadata was provided uncurated.

This clone was observed a single time. Its antigen remains undetermined. No much larger clone is present one base from it, and per-base qualities are unavailable. The CDR3 runs 13 residues from the cysteine to the phenylalanine. Solely the CDR3 DNA is kept, with 39 bases framed from the first base. V and J are truncated by 5 bases and 10 bases respectively, leaving an intervening sequence of 17 bases. The germline V gene sets CDR1 to SGHAT and CDR2 to FQNNGV. Collaborating institutions collected whole blood in K2EDTA tubes following their own protocols. For TCRbeta analysis, collaborators shipped samples as frozen whole blood, isolated PBMCs, or DNA extracted from either of those sample types.

The chain links TRBV11-2 with TRBJ1-1; TRBD1 could be the D gene, as 6 bases match. The receptor's source is a man younger than 45 with active or convalescent COVID-19. The sequencing sample was made of peripheral blood. The nucleotide sequence is given as TGTGCCAGCAGCCTCGCAGGGGACGGGCGAGCTTTCTTT. Translated, it reads CASSLAGDGRAFF.